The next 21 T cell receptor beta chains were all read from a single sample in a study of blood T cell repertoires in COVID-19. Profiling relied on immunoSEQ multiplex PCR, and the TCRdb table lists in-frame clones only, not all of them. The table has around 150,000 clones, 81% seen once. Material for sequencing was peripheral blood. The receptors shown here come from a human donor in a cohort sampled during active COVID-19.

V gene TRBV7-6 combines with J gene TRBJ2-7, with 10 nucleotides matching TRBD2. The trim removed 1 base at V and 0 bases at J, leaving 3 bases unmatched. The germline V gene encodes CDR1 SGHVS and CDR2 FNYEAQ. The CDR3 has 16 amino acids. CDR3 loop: CASSLGASGSSYEQYF. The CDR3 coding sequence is TGTGCCAGCAGCTTAGGGGCTAGCGGGAGCTCCTACGAGCAGTACTTC.

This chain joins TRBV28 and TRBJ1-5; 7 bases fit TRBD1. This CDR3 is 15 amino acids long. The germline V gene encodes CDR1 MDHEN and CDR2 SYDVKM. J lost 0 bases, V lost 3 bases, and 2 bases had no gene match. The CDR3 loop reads CASSFGTVSNQPQHF. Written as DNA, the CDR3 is TGTGCCAGCAGTTTTGGGACAGTTAGCAATCAGCCCCAGCATTTT.

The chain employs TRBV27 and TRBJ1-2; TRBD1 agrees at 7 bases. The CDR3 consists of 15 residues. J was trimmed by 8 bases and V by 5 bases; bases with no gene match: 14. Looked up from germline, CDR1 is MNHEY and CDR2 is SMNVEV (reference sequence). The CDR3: CASSPTPRQGGGYTF. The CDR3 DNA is TGTGCCAGCAGTCCTACTCCTCGACAGGGCGGCGGCTACACCTTC.

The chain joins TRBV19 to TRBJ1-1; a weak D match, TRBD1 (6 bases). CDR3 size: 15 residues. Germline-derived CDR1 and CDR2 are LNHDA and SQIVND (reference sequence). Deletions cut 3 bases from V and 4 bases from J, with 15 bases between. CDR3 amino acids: CASSMWAGGVTEAFF. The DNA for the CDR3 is TGTGCCAGTAGTATGTGGGCTGGGGGCGTCACTGAAGCTTTCTTT.

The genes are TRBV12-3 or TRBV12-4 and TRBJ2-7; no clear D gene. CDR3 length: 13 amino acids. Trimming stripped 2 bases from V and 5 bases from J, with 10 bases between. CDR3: CASSLRSRDEQYF. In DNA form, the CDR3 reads TGTGCCAGCAGTTTAAGGAGCAGAGACGAGCAGTACTTC.

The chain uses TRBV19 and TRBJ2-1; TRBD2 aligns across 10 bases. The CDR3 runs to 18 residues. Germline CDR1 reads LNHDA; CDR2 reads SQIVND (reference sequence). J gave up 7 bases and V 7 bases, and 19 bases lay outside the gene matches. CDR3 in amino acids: CASTTTAGGPLAKNEQFF. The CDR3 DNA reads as TGTGCCAGTACCACCACAGCGGGGGGGCCCCTTGCAAAGAATGAGCAGTTCTTC. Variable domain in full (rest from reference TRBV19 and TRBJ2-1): DGGITQSPKYLFRKEGQNVTLSCEQNLNHDAMYWYRQDPGQGLRLIYYSQIVNDFQKGDIAEGYSVSREKKESFPLTVTSAQKNPTAFYLCASTTTAGGPLAKNEQFFGPGTRLTVL.

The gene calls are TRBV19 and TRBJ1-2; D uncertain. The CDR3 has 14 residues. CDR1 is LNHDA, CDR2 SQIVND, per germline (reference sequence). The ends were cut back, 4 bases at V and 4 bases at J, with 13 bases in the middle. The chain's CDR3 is CASSRSPGTYGYTF. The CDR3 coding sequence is TGTGCCAGTAGTAGATCTCCGGGAACCTATGGCTACACCTTC. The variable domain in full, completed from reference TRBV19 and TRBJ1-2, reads DGGITQSPKYLFRKEGQNVTLSCEQNLNHDAMYWYRQDPGQGLRLIYYSQIVNDFQKGDIAEGYSVSREKKESFPLTVTSAQKNPTAFYLCASSRSPGTYGYTFGSGTRLTVV.

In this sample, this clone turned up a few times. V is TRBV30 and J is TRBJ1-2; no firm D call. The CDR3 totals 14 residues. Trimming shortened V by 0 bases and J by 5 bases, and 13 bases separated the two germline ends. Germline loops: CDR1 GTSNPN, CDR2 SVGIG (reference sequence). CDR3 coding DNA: TGTGCCTGGAGTGTAGCGGCGAAAATTTATGGCTACACCTTC. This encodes CAWSVAAKIYGYTF.

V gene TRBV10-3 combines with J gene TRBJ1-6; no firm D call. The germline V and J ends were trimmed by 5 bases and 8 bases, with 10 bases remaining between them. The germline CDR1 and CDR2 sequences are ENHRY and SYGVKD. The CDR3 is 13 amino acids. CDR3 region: CAISNLDDSPLHF. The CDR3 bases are TGTGCCATCAGTAATCTAGATGATTCACCCCTCCACTTT.

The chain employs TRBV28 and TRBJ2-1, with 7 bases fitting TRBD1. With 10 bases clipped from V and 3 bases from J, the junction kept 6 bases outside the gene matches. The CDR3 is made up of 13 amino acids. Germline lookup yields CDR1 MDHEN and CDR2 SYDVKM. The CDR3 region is CAIQGTDYNEQFF. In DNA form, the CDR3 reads TGTGCCATCCAAGGGACAGACTACAATGAGCAGTTCTTC.

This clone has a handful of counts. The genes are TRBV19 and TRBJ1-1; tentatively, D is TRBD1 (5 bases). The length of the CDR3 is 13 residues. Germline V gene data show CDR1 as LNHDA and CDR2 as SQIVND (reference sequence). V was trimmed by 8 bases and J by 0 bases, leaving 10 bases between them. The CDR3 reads CASAGVLNTEAFF. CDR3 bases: TGTGCCAGTGCGGGGGTCCTGAACACTGAAGCTTTCTTT.

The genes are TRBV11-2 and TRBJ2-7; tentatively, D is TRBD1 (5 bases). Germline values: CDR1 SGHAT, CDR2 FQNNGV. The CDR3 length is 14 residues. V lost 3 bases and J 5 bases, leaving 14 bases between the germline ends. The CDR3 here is CASSLAQGRDEQYF. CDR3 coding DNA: TGTGCCAGCAGCTTGGCCCAGGGAAGGGACGAGCAGTACTTC. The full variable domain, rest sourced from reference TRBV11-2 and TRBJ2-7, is EAGVAQSPRYKIIEKRQSVAFWCNPISGHATLYWYQQILGQGPKLLIQFQNNGVVDDSQLPKDRFSAERLKGVDSTLKIQPAKLEDSAVYLCASSLAQGRDEQYFGPGTRLTVT.

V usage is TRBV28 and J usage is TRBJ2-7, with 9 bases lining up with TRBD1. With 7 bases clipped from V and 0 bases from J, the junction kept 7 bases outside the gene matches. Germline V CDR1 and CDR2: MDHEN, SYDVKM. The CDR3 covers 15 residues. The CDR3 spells CASKYDRGDSYEQYF. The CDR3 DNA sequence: TGTGCCAGCAAATACGACAGGGGGGACTCCTACGAGCAGTACTTC.

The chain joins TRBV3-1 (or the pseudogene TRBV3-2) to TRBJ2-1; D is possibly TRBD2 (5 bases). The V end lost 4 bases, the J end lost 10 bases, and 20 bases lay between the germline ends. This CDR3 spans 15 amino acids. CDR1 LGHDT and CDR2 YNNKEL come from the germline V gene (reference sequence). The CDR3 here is CASSLTGGRGLEQFF. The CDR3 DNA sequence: TGTGCCAGCAGCCTCACGGGTGGCCGGGGTCTCGAGCAGTTCTTC.

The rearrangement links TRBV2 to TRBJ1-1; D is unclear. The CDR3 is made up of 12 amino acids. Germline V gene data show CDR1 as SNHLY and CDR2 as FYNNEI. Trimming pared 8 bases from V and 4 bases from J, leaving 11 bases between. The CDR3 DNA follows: TGTGCCAGCCCCTCGGGGAGCACTGAAGCTTTCTTT. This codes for CASPSGSTEAFF.

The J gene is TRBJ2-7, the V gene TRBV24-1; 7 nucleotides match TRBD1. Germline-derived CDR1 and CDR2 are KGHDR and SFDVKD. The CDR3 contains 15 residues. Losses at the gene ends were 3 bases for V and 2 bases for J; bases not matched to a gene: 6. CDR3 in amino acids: CATSDLDRPTYEQYF. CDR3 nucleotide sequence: TGTGCCACCAGTGATCTGGACAGGCCCACCTACGAGCAGTACTTC.

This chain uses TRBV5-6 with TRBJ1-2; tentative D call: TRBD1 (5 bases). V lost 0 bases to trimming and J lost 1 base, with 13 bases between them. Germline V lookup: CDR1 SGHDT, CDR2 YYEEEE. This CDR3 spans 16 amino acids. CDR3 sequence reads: CASSLDVTVNNYGYTF. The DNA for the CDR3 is TGTGCCAGCAGCTTGGATGTGACAGTTAATAACTATGGCTACACCTTC.

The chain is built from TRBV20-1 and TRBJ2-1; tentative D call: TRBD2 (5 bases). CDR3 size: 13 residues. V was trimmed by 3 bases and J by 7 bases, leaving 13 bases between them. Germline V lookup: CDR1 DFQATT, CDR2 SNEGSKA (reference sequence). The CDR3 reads CSASYRRGNEQFF. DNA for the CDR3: TGCAGTGCTAGTTATCGGCGAGGGAATGAGCAGTTCTTC.

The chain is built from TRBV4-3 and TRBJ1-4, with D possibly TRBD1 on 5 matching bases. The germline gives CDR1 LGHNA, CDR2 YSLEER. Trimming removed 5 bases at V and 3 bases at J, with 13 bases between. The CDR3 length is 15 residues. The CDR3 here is CASSEQPGANEKLFF. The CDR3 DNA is TGCGCCAGCAGCGAACAGCCGGGGGCTAATGAAAAACTGTTTTTT.

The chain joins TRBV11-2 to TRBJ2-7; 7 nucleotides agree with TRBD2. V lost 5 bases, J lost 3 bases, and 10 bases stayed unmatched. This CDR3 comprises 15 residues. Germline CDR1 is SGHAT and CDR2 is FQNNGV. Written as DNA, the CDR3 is TGTGCCAGCAGCCGCCCGGTAAGCGGGAACTACGAGCAGTACTTC. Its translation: CASSRPVSGNYEQYF.

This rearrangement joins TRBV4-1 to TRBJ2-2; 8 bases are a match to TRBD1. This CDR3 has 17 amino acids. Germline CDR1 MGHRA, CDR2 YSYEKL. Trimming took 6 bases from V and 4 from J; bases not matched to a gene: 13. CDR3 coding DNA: TGCGCCAGCAGGAAACCGACAGGGGACGGTGGCACCGGGGAGCTGTTTTTT. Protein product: CASRKPTGDGGTGELFF.